The clone carrying this T cell receptor (beta chain) was counted once. What it binds is not known. Germline-derived CDR1 and CDR2 are SGHTA and FQGNSA. The CDR3 sequence is 19 residues long. Carried by the TCR beta cDNA libraries were unique molecular identifiers. TCRdb re-analysed the PCR reads in MiXCR, keeping a single row per CDR3 protein. The sample lists about 460,000 distinct CDR3 sequences, nearly 45% occurring once. The data are from a study of post-analysis software for immune sequencing data. Study-wide points: TRBV5-6, TRBV5-1 and TRBV20-1 were among several TRBV segments more frequent in patients than controls.

V usage is TRBV7-2 and J usage is TRBJ2-5; D gene uncertain. The end of the DNA aligns better with TRBJ2-7, so the J call may be wrong. The sequencing sample was made of blood. The TCR was taken from a girl aged 5-17 years with multiple sclerosis. The CDR3 coding sequence is TGTGCCAGCAGCTTAGCGATGTCGTTTTGGGATAACAAACCCTACGAGCAGTACTTC. It yields the protein CASSLAMSFWDNKPYEQYF.